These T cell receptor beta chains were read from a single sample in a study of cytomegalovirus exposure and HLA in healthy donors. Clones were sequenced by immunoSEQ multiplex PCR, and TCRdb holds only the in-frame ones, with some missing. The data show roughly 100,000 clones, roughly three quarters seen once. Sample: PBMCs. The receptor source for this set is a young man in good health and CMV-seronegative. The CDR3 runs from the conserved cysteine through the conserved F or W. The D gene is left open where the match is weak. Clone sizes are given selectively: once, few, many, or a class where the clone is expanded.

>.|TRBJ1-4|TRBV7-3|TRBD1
TGTGCCAGCAGCTTAATTCGGACAGGGGGCAATGAAAAACTGTTTTTT
CASSLIRTGGNEKLFF
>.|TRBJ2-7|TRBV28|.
TGTGCCAGCAGTTTATGGGGGACAACCTACGAGCAGTACTTC
CASSLWGTTYEQYF
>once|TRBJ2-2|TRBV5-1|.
TGCGCCAGCAGCTTGGGTGCCAGGGCTTCGAACACCGGGGAGCTGTTTTTT
CASSLGARASNTGELFF
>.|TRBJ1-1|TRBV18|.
TGTGCCAGCTCACCACCAGGTGGAAGGAGCACTGAAGCTTTCTTT
CASSPPGGRSTEAFF
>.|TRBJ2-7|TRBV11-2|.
TGTGCCAGCAGCTTAGATTTGGCAGGATCCCACGAGCAGTACTTC
CASSLDLAGSHEQYF
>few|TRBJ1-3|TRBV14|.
TGTGCCAGCGGGGCCTATCCTGGAAACACCATATATTTT
CASGAYPGNTIYF
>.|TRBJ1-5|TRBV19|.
TGTGCCAGTAGTGTGCAGTTCAATCAGCCCCAGCATTTT
CASSVQFNQPQHF
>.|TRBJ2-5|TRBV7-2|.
TGTGCCAGCAGCTTACGGGGGAAGGAGACCCAGTACTTC
CASSLRGKETQYF
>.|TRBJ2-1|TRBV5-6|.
TGTGCCAGCAGCTTGTTTATCGAGAGCTCCTACAATGAGCAGTTCTTC
CASSLFIESSYNEQFF
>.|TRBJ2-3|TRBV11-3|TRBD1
TGTGCCAGCAGCCTCGGACAGGGGGCAGATACGCAGTATTTT
CASSLGQGADTQYF
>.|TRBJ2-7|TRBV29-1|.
TGCAGCGTTGAAGGAAGGCGGTACGAGCAGTACTTC
CSVEGRRYEQYF
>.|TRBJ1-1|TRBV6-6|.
TGTGCCAGCAGCAAAAACACTGAAGCTTTCTTT
CASSKNTEAFF
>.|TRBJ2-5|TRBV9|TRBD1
TGTGCCAGCAGCGCCGCAGGGGGCGAGCGGGAGACCCAGTACTTC
CASSAAGGERETQYF
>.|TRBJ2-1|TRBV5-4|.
TGTGCCAGCAGCTTTCTGGCGGGGAGCTCCTACAATGAGCAGTTCTTC
CASSFLAGSSYNEQFF
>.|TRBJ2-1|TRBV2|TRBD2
TGTGCCAGCATCCCGGGGAGGGCAAAATACAATGAGCAGTTCTTC
CASIPGRAKYNEQFF
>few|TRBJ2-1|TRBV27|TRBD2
TGTGCCAGCAGTTTATCAGGGACTAGCGGACTCTCCTACAATGAGCAGTTCTTC
CASSLSGTSGLSYNEQFF
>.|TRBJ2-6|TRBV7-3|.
TGTGCCAGCAGCCAACGGAGTGGGTCTGGGGCCAACGTCCTGACTTTC
CASSQRSGSGANVLTF
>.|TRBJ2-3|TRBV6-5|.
TGTGCCAGCAGACCAGGGTGGGGCGATACGCAGTATTTT
CASRPGWGDTQYF
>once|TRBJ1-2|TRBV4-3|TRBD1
TGCGCCAGCAGCCAGGCAGGACAGGGGCGAAAAGGAGGCTACACCTTC
CASSQAGQGRKGGYTF
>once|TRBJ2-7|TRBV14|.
TGTGCCAGCAGCCAAGACGGCGGGAACTCCTACGAGCAGTACTTC
CASSQDGGNSYEQYF
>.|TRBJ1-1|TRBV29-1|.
TGCAGCGTTGTAGGTCGACCCGCAGGGGAATTCGTGGAAGCTTTCTTT
CSVVGRPAGEFVEAFF
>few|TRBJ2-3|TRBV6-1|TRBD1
TGTGCCAGCAGAGCCGACAGGGGGAGGACAGATACGCAGTATTTT
CASRADRGRTDTQYF
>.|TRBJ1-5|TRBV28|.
TGTGCCAGCAGTCCACAGATGAACGGCAATCAGCCCCAGCATTTT
CASSPQMNGNQPQHF
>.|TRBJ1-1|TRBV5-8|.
TGTGCCAGCAGCTTGGAACAGGGCAGGGCTTTCTTT
CASSLEQGRAFF
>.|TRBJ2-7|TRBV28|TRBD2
TGTGCCAGCAGCCCGGGACTAGCGGGAGGAGGGAACTACGAGCAGTACTTC
CASSPGLAGGGNYEQYF
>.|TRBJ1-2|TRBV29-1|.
TGCAGCGTTGAAGATGGGGCGGGGTATGGCTACACCTTC
CSVEDGAGYGYTF
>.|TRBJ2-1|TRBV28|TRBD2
TGTGCCAGCAGTTTATGGACTAGCGGGAACTACAATGAGCAGTTCTTC
CASSLWTSGNYNEQFF
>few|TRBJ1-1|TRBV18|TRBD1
TGTGCCAGCTCACCCGGGACAGGGGATATTGGTGAAGCTTTCTTT
CASSPGTGDIGEAFF